These T cell receptor beta chains were read from a single sample in a study of shared clonotypes between healthy human individuals. Data came from immunoSEQ multiplex PCR; TCRdb stores just in-frame clones and leaves some out. The sample carries about 990,000 clones, around 78% recorded once. Sequenced input: memory CD4+ T cells from PBMCs. The origin of the receptors is a man younger than 35 in good health. Some clones in this sample may be carry-over from other donors' samples. Each CDR3 is given with its conserved first and last residue. D genes are given only for firm matches. Some rows mark clone size as missing; the rest say once, few, many or name a class of expanded clone.

v_call	clone_size	j_call	d_call	cdr3_aa	cdr3_nt
TRBV5-4	.	TRBJ2-6	.	CASSRLGDGANILTF	TGTGCCAGCAGCCGGCTAGGGGACGGGGCCAACATCCTGACTTTC
TRBV5-4	few	TRBJ2-3	TRBD2	CASSSGLAGPDTQYF	TGTGCCAGCAGCTCGGGACTAGCGGGACCAGATACGCAGTATTTT
TRBV7-9	.	TRBJ1-2	.	CASSFAIRGYTF	TGTGCCAGCAGCTTTGCAATCCGGGGCTACACCTTC
TRBV27	.	TRBJ1-3	.	CASSLSKTKGNTIYF	TGTGCCAGCAGTTTATCGAAGACAAAAGGAAACACCATATATTTT
TRBV5-1	.	TRBJ1-1	.	CASSLSRRQYLNTEAFF	TGCGCCAGCAGCCTGTCTAGAAGACAGTACCTCAACACTGAAGCTTTCTTT
TRBV6-1	few	TRBJ2-7	.	CASSELGFGTYEQYF	TGTGCCAGCAGTGAGTTGGGGTTTGGGACATACGAGCAGTACTTC
TRBV28	.	TRBJ2-1	TRBD2	CASRGAGEGYNEQFF	TGTGCCAGCAGGGGAGCGGGAGAAGGCTACAATGAGCAGTTCTTC
TRBV30	.	TRBJ1-3	TRBD1	CAWSAGTGGSSSGNTIYF	TGTGCCTGGAGTGCGGGGACAGGGGGCTCCAGCTCTGGAAACACCATATATTTT
TRBV23-1	many	TRBJ2-4	.	CASSHWGAPAKNIQYF	TGCGCCAGCAGTCATTGGGGGGCGCCGGCCAAAAACATTCAGTACTTC
TRBV5-4	few	TRBJ2-2	.	CASSPGGAGDTGELFF	TGTGCCAGCAGCCCAGGGGGAGCGGGAGACACCGGGGAGCTGTTTTTT
TRBV5-1	.	TRBJ2-1	.	CASSLKLGPFNEQFF	TGCGCCAGCAGCCTGAAACTAGGGCCCTTCAATGAGCAGTTCTTC
TRBV7-2	.	TRBJ1-1	.	CASSLGAANTEAFF	TGTGCCAGCAGCTTAGGGGCAGCAAACACTGAAGCTTTCTTT
TRBV12-2	once	TRBJ2-7	.	CASRLVALAGHEQYF	TGTGCAAGTCGCTTAGTAGCCCTGGCGGGACACGAGCAGTACTTC
TRBV29-1	once	TRBJ2-1	TRBD2	CSVDGTSGSPYNEQFF	TGCAGCGTGGATGGGACTAGCGGGAGCCCCTACAATGAGCAGTTCTTC
TRBV28	.	TRBJ1-2	.	CASRAGTTQLYNYGYTF	TGTGCCAGCAGGGCCGGGACAACTCAACTTTATAACTATGGCTACACCTTC
TRBV15	.	TRBJ2-5	TRBD2	CATRRSGGRGQETQYF	TGTGCCACCCGGCGATCTGGCGGGAGAGGCCAAGAGACCCAGTACTTC
TRBV18	.	TRBJ1-2	.	CASSPGADTLGYGYTF	TGTGCCAGCTCACCGGGGGCGGACACGCTGGGGTATGGCTACACCTTC
TRBV28	.	TRBJ2-2	TRBD2	CASSPGTSGVRRLFF	TGTGCCAGCAGTCCCGGGACTAGCGGGGTGAGGAGGCTGTTTTTT
TRBV6-1	.	TRBJ2-2	TRBD2	CASSERTRSGELFF	TGTGCCAGCAGTGAGAGGACTAGATCTGGGGAGCTGTTTTTT
TRBV7-8	.	TRBJ2-1	TRBD1	CASSLEQGALGNEQFF	TGTGCCAGCAGCTTAGAACAGGGGGCCTTGGGTAATGAGCAGTTCTTC
TRBV15	few	TRBJ1-4	.	CATSRDLLGLSEKLFF	TGTGCCACCAGCAGAGATCTTTTGGGGTTAAGTGAAAAACTGTTTTTT
TRBV30	.	TRBJ1-2	.	CAWSRGVGYTF	TGTGCCTGGAGTCGGGGGGTTGGCTACACCTTC
TRBV7-9	.	TRBJ1-1	TRBD1	CASSPVRTGGSEAFF	TGTGCCAGCAGCCCTGTCAGGACAGGGGGTTCTGAAGCTTTCTTT
TRBV28	.	TRBJ1-1	.	CASSLLGPGMHTEAFF	TGTGCCAGCAGTTTATTGGGGCCGGGGATGCACACTGAAGCTTTCTTT
TRBV11-2	few	TRBJ2-1	.	CASSPVAFFRNHSYNEQFF	TGTGCCAGCAGCCCAGTTGCGTTCTTTAGGAATCACTCCTACAATGAGCAGTTCTTC
TRBV5-5	.	TRBJ1-4	.	CASTRGGDNEKLFF	TGTGCCAGCACCCGGGGAGGAGATAATGAAAAACTGTTTTTT
TRBV7-9	.	TRBJ2-7	TRBD1	CASFAIGTGGGEQYF	TGTGCCAGCTTCGCGATAGGGACAGGGGGAGGTGAGCAGTACTTC
TRBV9	.	TRBJ2-3	TRBD2	CASSAIAGSGDTQYF	TGTGCCAGCAGCGCCATAGCGGGGTCGGGAGATACGCAGTATTTT
TRBV7-2	.	TRBJ2-7	TRBD1	CASSISLRDREEQYF	TGTGCCAGCAGCATATCACTCCGGGACAGGGAAGAGCAGTACTTC
TRBV5-1	.	TRBJ1-2	.	CASTPSEVAFYGYTF	TGCGCCAGCACCCCATCGGAGGTCGCCTTCTATGGCTACACCTTC
TRBV28	few	TRBJ2-7	TRBD2	CASSSSGTSEAYEQYF	TGTGCCAGCAGTTCCTCCGGGACTAGCGAGGCCTACGAGCAGTACTTC
TRBV28	.	TRBJ2-3	TRBD2	CASSSPTSGEDTQYF	TGTGCCAGCAGTTCGCCAACTAGCGGGGAAGATACGCAGTATTTT
TRBV6-6	.	TRBJ1-1	.	CASSPSSIAEAFF	TGTGCCAGCAGCCCATCTAGTATCGCTGAAGCTTTCTTT
TRBV18	.	TRBJ2-1	.	CASSPGQGPYNEQFF	TGTGCCAGCTCACCAGGGCAGGGCCCCTACAATGAGCAGTTCTTC
TRBV7-9	few	TRBJ2-1	.	CASSSRAAIGGNEQFF	TGTGCCAGCAGCTCCCGCGCCGCCATTGGGGGGAATGAGCAGTTCTTC
TRBV19	once	TRBJ1-1	.	CASSIRYRGSGDTEAFF	TGTGCCAGTAGTATAAGGTATAGGGGATCAGGGGACACTGAAGCTTTCTTT
TRBV27	.	TRBJ1-1	.	CASSLNFGRAIATEAFF	TGTGCCAGCAGTTTAAATTTCGGGAGGGCGATAGCCACTGAAGCTTTCTTT
TRBV28	.	TRBJ1-3	.	CASSFSGLGTSSGNTIYF	TGTGCCAGCAGTTTTTCTGGTCTGGGGACCAGCTCTGGAAACACCATATATTTT
TRBV5-1	.	TRBJ1-2	.	CASSLGGTATLYGYTF	TGCGCCAGCAGCTTGGGGGGCACGGCGACACTCTATGGCTACACCTTC
TRBV2	few	TRBJ1-1	TRBD1	CASSLQGSPEAFF	TGTGCCAGCAGCTTACAGGGGAGTCCTGAAGCTTTCTTT
TRBV4-2	.	TRBJ1-2	.	CASSQDLQGRSGYTF	TGTGCCAGCAGCCAAGACCTTCAGGGACGGAGTGGCTACACCTTC
TRBV5-1	.	TRBJ2-4	TRBD1	CASSPQGAGNIQYF	TGCGCCAGCAGCCCCCAGGGGGCGGGAAACATTCAGTACTTC
TRBV6-5	.	TRBJ1-1	TRBD1	CASSYSGDRGPTEAFF	TGTGCCAGCAGTTACTCGGGGGACAGGGGGCCCACTGAAGCTTTCTTT
TRBV5-1	.	TRBJ2-1	TRBD1	CASSWDSLNEQFF	TGCGCCAGCAGCTGGGACAGCCTCAATGAGCAGTTCTTC
TRBV5-4	.	TRBJ1-2	.	CASVNGGIGNNYGYTF	TGTGCCAGCGTAAACGGCGGGATAGGGAATAACTATGGCTACACCTTC
TRBV14	once	TRBJ2-7	.	CASSQGLLRGGSYEQYF	TGTGCCAGCAGCCAAGGTCTTTTGAGGGGCGGTTCCTACGAGCAGTACTTC
TRBV27	few	TRBJ2-7	.	CASSPDSYPLNSYEQYF	TGTGCCAGCAGCCCGGACAGTTACCCGCTTAACTCCTACGAGCAGTACTTC
TRBV11-3	.	TRBJ2-3	.	CASSPSADHTQYF	TGTGCCAGCAGCCCGTCGGCGGATCATACGCAGTATTTT
TRBV18	.	TRBJ2-7	TRBD2	CASSPPSSGHYEQYF	TGTGCCAGCTCACCACCGTCTAGCGGTCATTACGAGCAGTACTTC